These 3 T cell receptor beta chains came from one sample sequenced in a study of T-cell reconstitution after alpha-beta-depleted transplantation in children. Using unique molecular identifiers, the investigators prepared the TCRbeta library. TCRdb analysed the PCR reads with MiXCR anew, one entry per CDR3 protein. Seen here are around 440,000 distinct CDR3 sequences, more than 9% observed once, and the top ten hold just over 2%. This sample comprised PBMCs, obtained before TCRalphabeta/CD19-depleted stem cell transplant. The receptor source for this set is a child aged 2-9 years with inherited bone marrow failure, due to receive a stem cell transplant.

This clonotype was picked up a small number of times. The chain links TRBV11-1 to TRBJ2-3; D is tentatively TRBD1 or TRBD2 (5 bases each). CDR3 length: 18 amino acids. V dropped 2 bases and J dropped 0 bases, with 18 bases sitting between them. Germline CDR1 SGHAT, CDR2 FQDESV (reference sequence). The CDR3 reads CASSLQAGTEYSTDTQYF. CDR3 coding DNA: TGTGCCAGCAGCTTACAAGCTGGGACGGAGTATAGCACAGATACGCAGTATTTT.

Remarks on this clonotype: A read error may be the cause here, since a much bigger clone is one base away. The chain recombines TRBV15 with TRBJ2-5; D possibly corresponds to TRBD2 (6 bases). The CDR3 loop spans 13 amino acids. V was pared by 5 bases and J by 2 bases, with 9 bases between. Per the germline V gene, CDR1 is LNHNV and CDR2 is YYDKDF (reference sequence). CDR3 DNA: TGTGCCACCAGCGCGGGACTGCAAGAGACCCAGTACTTC. Translation gives CATSAGLQETQYF.

This clonotype was detected many times. The chain employs TRBV20-1 and TRBJ1-1; 9 nucleotides match TRBD1. V shed 5 bases, J shed 0 bases, and the junction held 1 base outside the gene matches. Germline V lookup: CDR1 DFQATT, CDR2 SNEGSKA (reference sequence). The CDR3 spans 13 residues. CDR3 region: CSAGQGLNTEAFF. The CDR3 bases are TGCAGTGCTGGACAGGGGTTGAACACTGAAGCTTTCTTT.